This T cell receptor beta chain is from a study of blood T cell repertoires in COVID-19. Overall study context: Samples taken during acute and convalescent COVID-19 were collected in the United States, Italy and Spain. In each case, the material was cDNA or gDNA derived from T cells, B-cell-depleted T cells, or PBMCs.

The CDR3 contains 14 residues. Germline V gene lookup returns CDR1 SGHTA and CDR2 FQGNSA. V was pared by 3 bases and J by 6 bases, with 15 bases between. Per the study methods: Amplification from reference gene primers served as the basis for estimated nucleated cell counts. Clones were read by immunoSEQ multiplex PCR, and TCRdb kept only the in-frame ones, dropping some. V and J calls and clone size follow that table, whereas D and trimming were derived from the DNA. Altogether fewer than 100,000 clones are present, less than 90% being singletons, with the ten largest covering approximately 19%. The receptor was isolated from a man older than 75 in a cohort sampled during active COVID-19. This chain connects TRBV7-2 to TRBJ2-7; TRBD2 is a possible D gene (6 bases). The sample comprised peripheral blood. The CDR3: CASSFGLIYGEQYF. Here the CDR3 DNA reads TGTGCCAGCAGCTTCGGACTAATATACGGCGAGCAGTACTTC.